This entry describes one T cell receptor beta chain. Its cognate antigen is unknown. The sample originates from a study of cytomegalovirus exposure and HLA in healthy donors. Primers for the PCR totalled 60 Vbeta and 13 Jbeta. The method was immunoSEQ multiplex PCR; TCRdb's version includes in-frame clones alone and lacks a portion of them. The sample has around 190,000 clones; 80% are singletons. Study-wide findings and caveats: Most TCR sequences showed up rarely, but some public TCRs showed up in many donors.

What was sequenced was PBMCs. The sequence was collected from a woman in her forties in good health and CMV-seronegative.

CDR3 bases: TGTGCCAGCCTCCCCCCCCCAGGGAGGAATACTTTGTTCTTC. This sequence encodes CASLPPPGRNTLFF. The chain has TRBV28 and TRBJ2-1, with D possibly TRBD2 on 6 matching bases. The V end was cut by 8 bases, the J end by 15 bases, with 26 bases between. This CDR3 region has 14 residues. Germline V gene sequence: CDR1 MDHEN, CDR2 SYDVKM. Together with reference TRBV28 and TRBJ2-1, the CDR3 gives the full variable domain: DVKVTQSSRYLVKRTGEKVFLECVQDMDHENMFWYRQDPGLGLRLIYFSYDVKMKEKGDIPEGYSVSREKKERFSLILESASTNQTSMYLCASLPPPGRNTLFFGPGTRLTVL.